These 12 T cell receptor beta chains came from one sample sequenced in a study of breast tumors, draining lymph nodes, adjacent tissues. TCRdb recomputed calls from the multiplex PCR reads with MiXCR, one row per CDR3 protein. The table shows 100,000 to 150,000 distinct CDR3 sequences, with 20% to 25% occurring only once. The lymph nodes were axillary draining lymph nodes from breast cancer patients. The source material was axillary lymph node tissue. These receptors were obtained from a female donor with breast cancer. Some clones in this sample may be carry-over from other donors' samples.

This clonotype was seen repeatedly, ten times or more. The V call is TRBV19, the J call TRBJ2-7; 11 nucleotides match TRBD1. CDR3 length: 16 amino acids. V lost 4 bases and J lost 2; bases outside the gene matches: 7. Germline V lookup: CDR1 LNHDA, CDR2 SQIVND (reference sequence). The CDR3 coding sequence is TGTGCCAGTAGTAACACCCTGGGACAGGGGGCCTACGAGCAGTACTTC. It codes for CASSNTLGQGAYEQYF.

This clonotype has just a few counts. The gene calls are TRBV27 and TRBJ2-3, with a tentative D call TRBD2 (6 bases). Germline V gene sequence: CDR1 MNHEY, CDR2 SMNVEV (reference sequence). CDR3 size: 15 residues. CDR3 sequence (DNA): TGTTCCTACCCGGGACTCCTCAAATTAACAGATACGCAGTATTTT. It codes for CSYPGLLKLTDTQYF.

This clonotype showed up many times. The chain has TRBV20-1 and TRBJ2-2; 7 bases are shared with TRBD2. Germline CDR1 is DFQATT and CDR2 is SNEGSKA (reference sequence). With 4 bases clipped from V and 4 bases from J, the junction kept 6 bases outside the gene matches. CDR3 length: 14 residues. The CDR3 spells CSAKRGSGTGELFF. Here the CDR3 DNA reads TGCAGTGCTAAACGCGGGAGTGGCACCGGGGAGCTGTTTTTT.

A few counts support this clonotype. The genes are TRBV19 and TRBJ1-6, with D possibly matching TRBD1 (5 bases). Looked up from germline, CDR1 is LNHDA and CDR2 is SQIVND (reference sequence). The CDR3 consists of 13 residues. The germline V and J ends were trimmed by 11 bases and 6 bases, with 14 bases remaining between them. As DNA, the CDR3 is TGTGCCGGGAGACAGACGATTAATTCACCCCTCCACTTT. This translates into CAGRQTINSPLHF.

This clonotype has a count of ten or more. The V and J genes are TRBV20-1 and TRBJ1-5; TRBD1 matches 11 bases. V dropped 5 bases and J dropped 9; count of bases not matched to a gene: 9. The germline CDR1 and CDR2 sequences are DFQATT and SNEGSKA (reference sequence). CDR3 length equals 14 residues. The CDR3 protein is CSAARDRGVSPQHF. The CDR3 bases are TGCAGTGCTGCCCGGGACAGGGGGGTCTCGCCCCAGCATTTT.

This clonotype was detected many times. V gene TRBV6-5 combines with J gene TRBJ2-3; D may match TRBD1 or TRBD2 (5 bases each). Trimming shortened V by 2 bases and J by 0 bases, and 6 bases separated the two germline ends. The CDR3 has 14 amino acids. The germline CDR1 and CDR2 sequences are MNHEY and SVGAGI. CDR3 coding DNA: TGTGCCAGCAGTTACCGGGACAGCACAGATACGCAGTATTTT. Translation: CASSYRDSTDTQYF.

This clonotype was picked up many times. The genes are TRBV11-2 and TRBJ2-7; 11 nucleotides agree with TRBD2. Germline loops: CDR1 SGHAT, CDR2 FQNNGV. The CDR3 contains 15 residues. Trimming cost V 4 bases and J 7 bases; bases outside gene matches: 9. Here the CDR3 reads CASSSLAGGPGEQYF. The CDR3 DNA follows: TGTGCCAGCAGCTCCTTAGCGGGAGGGCCGGGGGAGCAGTACTTC.

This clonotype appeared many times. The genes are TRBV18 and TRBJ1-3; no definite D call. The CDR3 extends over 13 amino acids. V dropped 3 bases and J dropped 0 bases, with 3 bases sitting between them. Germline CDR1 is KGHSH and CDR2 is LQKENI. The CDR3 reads CASSPSSGNTIYF. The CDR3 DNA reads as TGTGCCAGCTCACCCTCCTCTGGAAACACCATATATTTT.

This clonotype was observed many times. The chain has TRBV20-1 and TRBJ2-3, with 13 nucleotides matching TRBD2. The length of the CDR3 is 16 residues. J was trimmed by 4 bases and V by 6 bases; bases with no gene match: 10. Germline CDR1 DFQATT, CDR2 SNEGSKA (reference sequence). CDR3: CSAPPTSGRAADTQYF. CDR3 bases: TGCAGTGCCCCCCCCACTAGCGGGAGGGCCGCAGATACGCAGTATTTT.

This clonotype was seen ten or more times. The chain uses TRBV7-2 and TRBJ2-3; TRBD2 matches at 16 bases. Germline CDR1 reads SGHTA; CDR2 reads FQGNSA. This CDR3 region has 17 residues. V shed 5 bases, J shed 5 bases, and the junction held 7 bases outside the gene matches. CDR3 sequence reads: CASSQGLAGGILDTQYF. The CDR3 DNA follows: TGTGCCAGCAGCCAGGGACTAGCGGGAGGGATTTTAGATACGCAGTATTTT.

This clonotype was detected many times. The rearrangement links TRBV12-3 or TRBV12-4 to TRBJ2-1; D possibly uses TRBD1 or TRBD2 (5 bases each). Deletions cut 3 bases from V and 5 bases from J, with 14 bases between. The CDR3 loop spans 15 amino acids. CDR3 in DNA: TGTGCCAGCAGTTTCCCCAGGGAGCTCCACAATGAGCAGTTCTTC. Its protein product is CASSFPRELHNEQFF.

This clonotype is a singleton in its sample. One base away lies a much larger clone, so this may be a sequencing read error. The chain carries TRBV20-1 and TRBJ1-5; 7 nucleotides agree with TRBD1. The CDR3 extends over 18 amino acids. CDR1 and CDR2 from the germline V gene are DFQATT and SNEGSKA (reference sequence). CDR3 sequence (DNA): TGCGGTGCTAGTGGGACCGGACAGGTAACCTTTAGCAATCAGCCCCAGCATTTT. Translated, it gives CGASGTGQVTFSNQPQHF.